A selection of T cell receptor beta chains follows, all from one sample in a study of beta chain features in type 1 diabetes. Generated by immunoSEQ multiplex PCR, the TCRdb table keeps only in-frame clones and is missing some. The table has about 250,000 clones, roughly 14% seen once. The sequenced sample consisted of naive CD4+ T cells from blood. These receptors were obtained from a woman between 40 and 50 years old in good health. The CDR3 runs from the conserved cysteine through the conserved F or W. D genes are given only for firm matches. Size tells how often a clone was seen (once, few, many) or the class of an expanded clone, and some rows leave it out.

CDR3 protein | CDR3 DNA | J gene | clone size | D gene | V gene
CASPKAFF | TGTGCCAGCCCCAAAGCTTTCTTT | TRBJ1-1 | few | . | TRBV19
CSAPSYGYTF | TGCAGTGCGCCGAGCTATGGCTACACCTTC | TRBJ1-2 | . | . | TRBV20-1
CASSGGRLSGANVLTF | TGTGCCAGCAGTGGGGGCCGACTATCTGGGGCCAACGTCCTGACTTTC | TRBJ2-6 | few | . | TRBV6-6
CASSNEETQYF | TGTGCCAGCTCAAACGAGGAGACCCAGTACTTC | TRBJ2-5 | . | . | TRBV18
CASIRGGLSSYNEQFF | TGCGCCAGTATCCGCGGGGGACTAAGCTCCTACAATGAGCAGTTCTTC | TRBJ2-1 | . | TRBD2 | TRBV5-1
CASSEALPRGEPQHF | TGTGCCAGCAGTGAAGCGCTTCCAAGGGGTGAGCCCCAGCATTTT | TRBJ1-5 | . | . | TRBV2
CASSFWQGVGKHEQFF | TGTGCCAGCAGCTTTTGGCAGGGGGTGGGGAAACATGAGCAGTTCTTC | TRBJ2-1 | . | TRBD1 | TRBV11-2
CATSRALTGFSGNTIYF | TGTGCCACCAGCAGAGCGTTGACAGGGTTCTCTGGAAACACCATATATTTT | TRBJ1-3 | . | TRBD1 | TRBV15
CASSQPQGAGGELFF | TGTGCCAGCAGCCAGCCACAGGGGGCCGGCGGGGAGCTGTTTTTT | TRBJ2-2 | . | TRBD1 | TRBV14
CASSAYAGTPYNEQFF | TGTGCCAGTAGTGCTTACGCGGGGACCCCTTACAATGAGCAGTTCTTC | TRBJ2-1 | . | . | TRBV19
CASSLYGGRGDTQYF | TGTGCCAGCAGCTTGTACGGGGGGCGGGGAGATACGCAGTATTTT | TRBJ2-3 | . | . | TRBV5-4
CASSESTVEGTEAFF | TGCGCCAGCAGTGAGTCCACGGTTGAGGGCACTGAAGCTTTCTTT | TRBJ1-1 | . | . | TRBV10-1
CASSPRLAGGVAKNIQYF | TGTGCCAGCAGTCCCCGCCTGGCGGGGGGGGTGGCCAAAAACATTCAGTACTTC | TRBJ2-4 | . | TRBD2 | TRBV27
CASTRGGTDTQYF | TGCGCCAGCACCCGGGGAGGCACAGATACGCAGTATTTT | TRBJ2-3 | . | . | TRBV10-1
CAISDGRPEGGYTF | TGTGCCATCAGTGATGGCAGACCCGAGGGTGGCTACACCTTC | TRBJ1-2 | few | . | TRBV10-3
CASSVTRGGRFQYF | TGTGCCAGCAGCGTCACACGGGGGGGCCGGTTCCAGTACTTC | TRBJ2-5 | . | TRBD2 | TRBV6-5
CASSEGGPDTQYF | TGTGCCAGCAGTGAAGGGGGCCCAGATACGCAGTATTTT | TRBJ2-3 | many | . | TRBV2
CASGSGVGNSPLHF | TGTGCTAGTGGTTCGGGGGTTGGAAATTCACCCCTCCACTTT | TRBJ1-6 | few | . | TRBV12-5
CASSGQTVAPIYF | TGTGCCAGCTCCGGACAGACAGTGGCCCCCATATATTTT | TRBJ1-3 | few | . | TRBV7-2
CASSLEGGQIYGYTF | TGTGCCAGCAGCTTGGAAGGCGGACAAATCTATGGCTACACCTTC | TRBJ1-2 | . | . | TRBV5-5
CSVGGAHNQPQHF | TGCAGCGTTGGTGGGGCCCACAATCAGCCCCAGCATTTT | TRBJ1-5 | few | . | TRBV29-1
CASSSPVGGDYGYTF | TGTGCCAGCAGCTCTCCCGTGGGGGGAGACTATGGCTACACCTTC | TRBJ1-2 | few | . | TRBV7-9
CASSVAVRDSSRFF | TGTGCCAGCAGCGTAGCGGTACGGGACAGTTCCCGTTTCTTT | TRBJ1-1 | few | TRBD1 | TRBV9
CASSLVTTSYNEQFF | TGCGCCAGCAGCTTGGTTACTACCTCCTACAATGAGCAGTTCTTC | TRBJ2-1 | few | . | TRBV5-1
CASSSDLLAQYF | TGTGCCAGCAGTAGCGACTTACTAGCCCAGTACTTC | TRBJ2-5 | . | . | TRBV6-6
CASSQGSNQPQHF | TGTGCCAGCAGTCAGGGAAGCAATCAGCCCCAGCATTTT | TRBJ1-5 | . | . | TRBV4-2
CASRGQGVPYIGYTF | TGTGCCAGCAGAGGACAGGGGGTCCCTTATATTGGCTACACCTTC | TRBJ1-2 | . | TRBD1 | TRBV6-6
CASSLGNRMETQYF | TGTGCTAGCAGCTTGGGTAACAGGATGGAGACCCAGTACTTC | TRBJ2-5 | few | . | TRBV7-7
CASSLSDRGGETQYF | TGCGCCAGCAGCTTATCTGACAGGGGAGGGGAGACCCAGTACTTC | TRBJ2-5 | few | . | TRBV5-1
CASSASGTGYGYTF | TGTGCCAGCAGCGCGTCCGGGACAGGTTATGGCTACACCTTC | TRBJ1-2 | . | TRBD1 | TRBV9
CSVEAAQGNTGELFF | TGCAGCGTTGAAGCCGCACAGGGGAACACCGGGGAGCTGTTTTTT | TRBJ2-2 | . | . | TRBV29-1
CASSQAGGGDYNEQFF | TGTGCCAGCAGCCAAGCGGGCGGGGGGGACTACAATGAGCAGTTCTTC | TRBJ2-1 | few | TRBD2 | TRBV4-2
CASSFKGQSYGYTF | TGTGCCAGCAGCTTTAAGGGACAAAGCTATGGCTACACCTTC | TRBJ1-2 | . | . | TRBV7-2
CAISAASGRSTDTQYF | TGTGCCATCAGTGCCGCTAGCGGGAGAAGCACAGATACGCAGTATTTT | TRBJ2-3 | few | TRBD2 | TRBV10-3
CASSLDRGFATDTQYF | TGTGCCAGCAGCTTAGACCGGGGGTTTGCCACAGATACGCAGTATTTT | TRBJ2-3 | . | . | TRBV7-9
CASSSEAEAFF | TGCGCCAGCAGCTCCGAGGCTGAAGCTTTCTTT | TRBJ1-1 | . | . | TRBV5-1
CASSTTGEEQYF | TGTGCCAGCTCAACGACAGGTGAAGAGCAGTACTTC | TRBJ2-7 | . | . | TRBV18
CASSEVRGNTEAFF | TGTGCCAGCAGTGAAGTGAGAGGGAACACTGAAGCTTTCTTT | TRBJ1-1 | . | . | TRBV2
CASSESGGADTQYF | TGTGCCAGCAGTGAGAGCGGGGGGGCAGATACGCAGTATTTT | TRBJ2-3 | few | TRBD2 | TRBV25-1
CASSWDRNTEAFF | TGTGCCAGCAGCTGGGACAGGAACACTGAAGCTTTCTTT | TRBJ1-1 | few | TRBD1 | TRBV27
CATNRDRDINEQFF | TGTGCCACAAACCGGGACAGGGATATCAATGAGCAGTTCTTC | TRBJ2-1 | few | TRBD1 | TRBV19
CSVEGRGWTEAFF | TGCAGCGTTGAGGGCAGGGGTTGGACTGAAGCTTTCTTT | TRBJ1-1 | few | . | TRBV29-1
CASSLGGTGYFSYEQYF | TGCGCCAGCAGCCTAGGGGGGACAGGCTACTTCTCCTACGAGCAGTACTTC | TRBJ2-7 | . | TRBD1 | TRBV5-1
CASSSTGFSTDTQYF | TGTGCCAGCAGTTCAACAGGGTTTAGCACAGATACGCAGTATTTT | TRBJ2-3 | . | . | TRBV6-6
CASRLRTDGSNQPQHF | TGTGCCAGTAGGTTGAGGACAGATGGTAGCAATCAGCCCCAGCATTTT | TRBJ1-5 | . | . | TRBV19
CSAFIDTQYF | TGCAGTGCCTTTATAGATACGCAGTATTTT | TRBJ2-3 | few | . | TRBV20-1
CASSDRKGGETQYF | TGCGCCAGCAGCGACAGAAAGGGAGGGGAGACCCAGTACTTC | TRBJ2-5 | . | TRBD2 | TRBV4-1
CSAGVGTGLSDTQYF | TGCAGCGCAGGGGTAGGGACAGGGTTATCAGATACGCAGTATTTT | TRBJ2-3 | . | TRBD1 | TRBV29-1
CASSNRDRDEKLFF | TGTGCCAGCAGCAACCGGGACAGGGATGAAAAACTGTTTTTT | TRBJ1-4 | few | TRBD1 | TRBV7-8
CASSLRDSSYEQYF | TGTGCCAGCAGCCTCCGGGACAGCTCCTACGAGCAGTACTTC | TRBJ2-7 | . | TRBD1 | TRBV5-4
CASSGGTYQPQHF | TGTGCCAGCAGCGGGGGGACCTATCAGCCCCAGCATTTT | TRBJ1-5 | . | . | TRBV11-2
CASGTGTTGNTIYF | TGTGCCAGCGGCACCGGGACAACTGGAAACACCATATATTTT | TRBJ1-3 | few | . | TRBV5-5
CALQVRKIAKNIQYF | TGTGCCTTACAGGTAAGGAAGATAGCCAAAAACATTCAGTACTTC | TRBJ2-4 | . | . | TRBV30
CASSSPRRGNQPQHF | TGTGCCAGCAGCTCTCCTCGGAGAGGCAATCAGCCCCAGCATTTT | TRBJ1-5 | . | . | TRBV5-8
CASSQDRGGHYEQYF | TGTGCCAGCAGCCAAGATAGGGGGGGGCACTACGAGCAGTACTTC | TRBJ2-7 | . | . | TRBV4-2
CASRPSSEKLHYGYTF | TGTGCCAGCAGGCCGTCCTCCGAGAAGCTACACTATGGCTACACCTTC | TRBJ1-2 | . | . | TRBV6-6
CASSNPVRLGQGTGEQYF | TGTGCCAGCAGCAACCCTGTTAGGTTGGGACAGGGGACGGGAGAGCAGTACTTC | TRBJ2-7 | many | TRBD1 | TRBV7-9